One sample yielded the 29 T cell receptor beta chains listed below, sequenced in a study of radiotherapy plus CTLA-4 blockade in lung cancer. Here immunoSEQ multiplex PCR was the method, and the copy in TCRdb shows in-frame clones only, minus some. The data hold about 53,000 clones, with about four fifths observed a single time. Source: peripheral blood, taken from a patient treated with radiotherapy plus ipilimumab. Every receptor here comes from a human donor with non-small cell lung cancer whose response to radiotherapy plus ipilimumab could not be evaluated.

The chain couples TRBV30 to TRBJ1-6; D possibly corresponds to TRBD1 (5 bases). V dropped 3 bases and J dropped 5 bases, with 17 bases sitting between them. The CDR3 is 16 residues long. Germline assignment: CDR1 GTSNPN and CDR2 SVGIG (reference sequence). The CDR3 DNA reads TGTGCCTGGAGCTACCAGACGGGGGGAGATAATTCACCCCTCCACTTT. Amino acids: CAWSYQTGGDNSPLHF.

The gene calls are TRBV11-2 and TRBJ2-3, with D possibly being TRBD2 (5 bases). Looked up from germline, CDR1 is SGHAT and CDR2 is FQNNGV. The ends were cut back, 3 bases at V and 6 bases at J, with 13 bases in the middle. The CDR3 consists of 14 residues. In DNA, the CDR3 is TGTGCCAGCAGCTTCCGGGGTGTTATGGATACGCAGTATTTT. The encoded protein is CASSFRGVMDTQYF.

The sample holds one count of this clone. This sequence joins TRBV7-9 and TRBJ1-1; 8 nucleotides match TRBD1. The CDR3 extends over 14 amino acids. Trimming at V came to 4 bases and at J to 0 bases, leaving 1 base not matched to a gene. In germline, CDR1 is SEHNR, CDR2 FQNEAQ (reference sequence). This CDR3 is CASSSTGVNTEAFF. CDR3 in DNA: TGTGCCAGCAGCTCGACAGGGGTGAACACTGAAGCTTTCTTT.

The rearrangement joins TRBV5-3 to TRBJ2-7; D is possibly TRBD1 (7 bases). TRBV5-3 is given ORF status, its function remaining uncertain. This CDR3 spans 13 amino acids. Trimming took 2 bases from V and 5 from J, leaving 11 bases between them. CDR3 loop: CARSLIRGDEQYF. The CDR3 bases are TGTGCCAGAAGCTTAATCAGGGGGGACGAGCAGTACTTC.

The J gene is TRBJ2-5, the V gene TRBV28, with D perhaps TRBD1 (6 bases). Germline V lookup: CDR1 MDHEN, CDR2 SYDVKM. This CDR3 region has 13 residues. The V end was cut by 7 bases, the J end by 5 bases, with 14 bases between. The CDR3, as DNA: TGTGCCAGCACTACAGGGTTATGGGAGACCCAGTACTTC. Translating it yields CASTTGLWETQYF. Complete variable domain (other parts from reference TRBV28 and TRBJ2-5): DVKVTQSSRYLVKRTGEKVFLECVQDMDHENMFWYRQDPGLGLRLIYFSYDVKMKEKGDIPEGYSVSREKKERFSLILESASTNQTSMYLCASTTGLWETQYFGPGTRLLVL.

In this sample, this clone turned up once. DNA for the CDR3: TGTGCCAGCAGCTTAAGCACAGGGCGAGGGACTGAAGCTTTCTTT. Its translation is CASSLSTGRGTEAFF. The chain employs TRBV11-2 and TRBJ1-1; a possible D gene is TRBD1 (6 bases). This CDR3 contains 15 residues. Germline V CDR1 and CDR2: SGHAT, FQNNGV. V gave up 2 bases and J gave up 5 bases, with 15 bases separating them.

The chain couples TRBV2 to TRBJ2-7; D possibly corresponds to TRBD1 (5 bases). The germline V gene encodes CDR1 SNHLY and CDR2 FYNNEI. The CDR3 sequence is 15 residues long. V gave up 2 bases and J gave up 3 bases, with 14 bases separating them. CDR3 sequence: CASSEFTGENYEQYF. In DNA form, the CDR3 reads TGTGCCAGCAGTGAATTTACAGGAGAAAACTACGAGCAGTACTTC.

The CDR3 sequence is CASSDSTGGFYGYTF. CDR3 bases: TGCGCCAGCAGCGATTCGACAGGGGGCTTCTATGGCTACACCTTC. V usage is TRBV5-1 and J usage is TRBJ1-2; 10 positions match TRBD1. The CDR3 is 15 residues long. Germline trimming cut 4 bases from V and 4 bases from J; bases unmatched to any gene: 7. Germline CDR1 reads SGHRS; CDR2 reads YFSETQ.

The rearrangement links TRBV4-2 to TRBJ1-2; 8 bases line up with TRBD1. V lost 5 bases to trimming and J lost 6 bases; unmatched junction nucleotides: 5. The germline CDR1 and CDR2 sequences are LGHNA and YNFKEQ. This CDR3 is 13 amino acids long. In nucleotides, the CDR3 is TGTGCCAGCAGCGAGGACAGGGACCATGGCTACACCTTC. Encoded protein: CASSEDRDHGYTF.

The V call is TRBV7-9, the J call TRBJ1-6; D not resolved. The V and J ends lost 4 bases and 8 bases respectively, with 6 bases between them. CDR1 and CDR2 from the germline V gene are SEHNR and FQNEAQ (reference sequence). The CDR3 sequence is 12 residues long. CDR3 in DNA: TGTGCCAGCAGCTGGGCCGATTCACCCCTCCACTTT. Protein product: CASSWADSPLHF. Full variable domain (missing parts from reference TRBV7-9 and TRBJ1-6): DTGVSQNPRHKITKRGQNVTFRCDPISEHNRLYWYRQTLGQGPEFLTYFQNEAQLEKSRLLSDRFSAERPKGSFSTLEIQRTEQGDSAMYLCASSWADSPLHFGNGTRLTVT.

This clone was recorded once. The chain recombines TRBV9 with TRBJ2-1; weak D call: TRBD2 (5 bases). CDR3 length: 15 residues. Looked up from germline, CDR1 is SGDLS and CDR2 is YYNGEE. V lost 0 bases, J lost 1 base, and 8 bases lay in between. CDR3 nucleotide sequence: TGTGCCAGCAGCGTAGCTACGGGGTCCTACAATGAGCAGTTCTTC. Protein: CASSVATGSYNEQFF. Complete variable domain (other parts from reference TRBV9 and TRBJ2-1): DSGVTQTPKHLITATGQRVTLRCSPRSGDLSVYWYQQSLDQGLQFLIQYYNGEERAKGNILERFSAQQFPDLHSELNLSSLELGDSALYFCASSVATGSYNEQFFGPGTRLTVL.

The sample holds a few counts of this clone. In nucleotides, the CDR3 is TGCGCCAGCAGCCAAGATATCAGACTGGAGGAGGAAAAACTGTTTTTT. Amino acid sequence: CASSQDIRLEEEKLFF. This chain links TRBV4-3 with TRBJ1-4; D not certain. Germline V gene lookup returns CDR1 LGHNA and CDR2 YSLEER. The CDR3 is 16 amino acids. The V gene lost 0 bases and the J gene lost 8 bases, with 16 bases spanning the gap.

The rearrangement links TRBV7-2 to TRBJ2-7; D call uncertain. Trimming shortened V by 1 base and J by 0 bases, and 10 bases separated the two germline ends. CDR1 and CDR2 from the germline V gene are SGHTA and FQGNSA. This CDR3 region has 15 residues. The DNA of the CDR3 is TGTGCCAGCAGCTTAGTGTCGTCCAGCTCCTACGAGCAGTACTTC. Its protein is CASSLVSSSSYEQYF.

The chain couples TRBV28 to TRBJ2-5, with TRBD2 as a possible D gene (6 bases). The DNA end lines up better with TRBJ2-7; the J call may be wrong. Per germline, CDR1 MDHEN and CDR2 SYDVKM. CDR3 length: 16 amino acids. CDR3 in DNA: TGTGCCAGCAGTCAGGAGTTCGGGGGAAGAGGCTACGAGCAGTACTTC. Amino acids: CASSQEFGGRGYEQYF.

The genes are TRBV4-1 and TRBJ1-4; D is uncertain. This CDR3 is built from 16 residues. In germline, CDR1 is MGHRA, CDR2 YSYEKL. Trimming removed 2 bases at V and 4 bases at J, with 14 bases between. Written as DNA, the CDR3 is TGCGCCAGCAGCCAAACTGACCGACACCTTAATGAAAAACTGTTTTTT. Protein sequence: CASSQTDRHLNEKLFF.

The chain recombines TRBV28 with TRBJ1-5, with a possible D match to TRBD1 (6 bases). Trimming left V 6 bases short and J 4 bases short, with 16 bases between. Per the germline V gene, CDR1 is MDHEN and CDR2 is SYDVKM. The CDR3 has 15 residues. CDR3 bases: TGTGCCAGCAGAAACCGGGGACATCTGAATCAGCCCCAGCATTTT. This translates into CASRNRGHLNQPQHF.

This chain uses TRBV28 with TRBJ1-6, with a tentative D call TRBD1 (6 bases). V dropped 6 bases and J dropped 7 bases, with 16 bases sitting between them. Per germline, CDR1 MDHEN and CDR2 SYDVKM. The CDR3 is 15 residues long. CDR3 bases: TGTGCCAGCAGAATCGGGGACGGGACAAATTCACCCCTCCACTTT. This codes for CASRIGDGTNSPLHF.

This clone was seen just once. The chain employs TRBV7-3 and TRBJ2-2, with D possibly matching TRBD1 (6 bases). The germline V and J ends were trimmed by 5 bases and 6 bases, with 16 bases remaining between them. Germline assignment: CDR1 SGHTA and CDR2 FQGTGA. The CDR3 extends over 15 amino acids. CDR3 in amino acids: CASSRDTVGAGELFF. The CDR3 coding sequence is TGTGCCAGCAGCCGGGACACCGTGGGTGCCGGGGAGCTGTTTTTT.

This clone was detected a few times. The chain is built from TRBV28 and TRBJ1-5; D gene ambiguous. The CDR3 length is 13 residues. V was cut by 6 bases and J by 6 bases, with 12 bases left in between. In germline, CDR1 is MDHEN, CDR2 SYDVKM. CDR3 residues: CASRGVDSQPQHF. DNA for the CDR3: TGTGCCAGCAGAGGAGTAGATAGTCAGCCCCAGCATTTT. Together with reference TRBV28 and TRBJ1-5, the CDR3 gives the full variable domain: DVKVTQSSRYLVKRTGEKVFLECVQDMDHENMFWYRQDPGLGLRLIYFSYDVKMKEKGDIPEGYSVSREKKERFSLILESASTNQTSMYLCASRGVDSQPQHFGDGTRLSIL.

CDR3 coding DNA: TGTGCCAGCAGTGAATTACGGGGGAATGAGCAGTTCTTC. Its protein product is CASSELRGNEQFF. The chain joins TRBV25-1 to TRBJ2-1, with a weak D call TRBD2 (6 bases). The CDR3 is made up of 13 amino acids. The germline V gene encodes CDR1 MGHDK and CDR2 SYGVNS. Trimming shortened V by 1 base and J by 7 bases, and 8 bases separated the two germline ends.

This CDR3 is CASSPPPTDSTNEKLFF. DNA for the CDR3: TGTGCCAGCAGTCCACCTCCCACGGACTCAACTAATGAAAAACTGTTTTTT. The J gene is TRBJ1-4, the V gene TRBV28, with unresolved D. Germline values: CDR1 MDHEN, CDR2 SYDVKM. CDR3 length: 17 amino acids. Trimming removed 5 bases from V and 0 bases from J, with 16 bases in between.

This clone showed up just a few times. Other nucleotide sequences in the sample specify the same CDR3. The chain combines TRBV7-2 with TRBJ1-3; possibly TRBD1 for D (6 bases). Trimming took 3 bases from V and 4 from J, leaving 13 bases between them. This CDR3 has 15 amino acids. Germline V gives CDR1 SGHTA, CDR2 FQGNSA. DNA of the CDR3: TGTGCCAGCAGCTTCGGAACAGGGAAGGGAAACACCATATATTTT. Encoded protein: CASSFGTGKGNTIYF. Looking up the rest from reference TRBV7-2 and TRBJ1-3 gives the full variable domain: GAGVSQSPSNKVTEKGKDVELRCDPISGHTALYWYRQSLGQGLEFLIYFQGNSAPDKSGLPSDRFSAERTGGSVSTLTIQRTQQEDSAVYLCASSFGTGKGNTIYFGEGSWLTVV.

The rearrangement links TRBV9 to TRBJ2-3, with TRBD2 as a possible D gene (6 bases). The ends were cut back, 4 bases at V and 6 bases at J, with 15 bases in the middle. The V gene's germline CDR1 is SGDLS and CDR2 YYNGEE. This CDR3 region has 14 residues. CDR3 residues: CASSTSTSHDTQYF. In DNA, the CDR3 is TGTGCCAGCAGCACCTCGACTAGTCACGATACGCAGTATTTT.

The chain combines TRBV28 with TRBJ2-1; TRBD1 agrees at 7 bases. There are 23 residues in the CDR3. Germline V gives CDR1 MDHEN, CDR2 SYDVKM. J gave up 4 bases and V 5 bases, and 32 bases lay outside the gene matches. The CDR3 DNA follows: TGTGCCAGCAGTCTAACCGGGACAGCAAAGGGTAGCAAACCCACAGCCCTGTACAATGAGCAGTTCTTC. It is translated as CASSLTGTAKGSKPTALYNEQFF.

The chain has TRBV30 and TRBJ2-2; 9 bases match TRBD1. Germline V gene sequence: CDR1 GTSNPN, CDR2 SVGIG (reference sequence). V was pared by 4 bases and J by 1 base, with 1 base of the junction left unmatched. The CDR3 length is 14 residues. The CDR3 here is CAWKGQGNTGELFF. The CDR3 nucleotides read TGTGCCTGGAAGGGACAGGGGAACACCGGGGAGCTGTTTTTT.

This clone was counted between two and nine times. The chain recombines TRBV29-1 with TRBJ1-2, with D possibly matching TRBD1 (6 bases). This CDR3 spans 12 amino acids. Germline values: CDR1 SQVTM, CDR2 ANQGSEA. Trimming took off 3 bases at V and 6 bases at J, with 11 bases between the two ends. CDR3 sequence: CSVDGGRNGYTF. CDR3 bases: TGCAGCGTTGACGGGGGGCGCAATGGCTACACCTTC.

The V gene is TRBV4-1, the J gene TRBJ2-5; TRBD1 agrees at 9 bases. The CDR3 runs 16 residues. Germline V CDR1 and CDR2: MGHRA, YSYEKL. After removal of 0 bases from V and 12 bases from J, the junction contained 14 bases not matched to a gene. Written as DNA, the CDR3 is TGCGCCAGCAGCCAAGAAAACCCCAACAGGGGGCAGGCGGAGTACTTC. Residues: CASSQENPNRGQAEYF.

The J gene is TRBJ2-3, the V gene TRBV27, with 15 bases aligning to TRBD2. The CDR3 spans 19 residues. Germline CDR1 MNHEY, CDR2 SMNVEV (reference sequence). Trimming removed 5 bases from V and 3 bases from J; junction bases left unmatched: 12. In nucleotides, the CDR3 is TGTGCCAGCAGTCTCCAAGGCGGACTAGCGGGAGGGAGAACAGATACGCAGTATTTT. Translating it yields CASSLQGGLAGGRTDTQYF.

The chain recombines TRBV5-1 with TRBJ1-3; D gene uncertain. The CDR3 consists of 15 residues. V was clipped by 6 bases and J by 4 bases, with 17 bases between them. Germline V gives CDR1 SGHRS, CDR2 YFSETQ. The CDR3 is CASTPGGNSGNTIYF. In DNA form, the CDR3 reads TGCGCCAGCACCCCGGGAGGGAATTCCGGAAACACCATATATTTT.